This T cell receptor (beta chain) was identified in a study of memory CD4+ T cells and cytomegalovirus serostatus. In the study overall: This sample comes from healthy Belgian adults, fewer than ten CMV seropositive, about 23 seronegative. General observations from the study: The CMV-associated TCR signature appears largely within the CD4+ memory repertoire.

V was pared by 3 bases and J by 8 bases, with 14 bases between. Per germline, CDR1 MDHEN and CDR2 SYDVKM. The CDR3 has 14 amino acids. In the authors' workflow: Out-of-frame sequences were removed, leaving 2,204,828 distinct TCRbeta sequences. Assay used: immunoSEQ multiplex PCR; TCRdb lists only in-frame clones, some missing. V and J calls and clone size are copied from that table; D and trimming were computed from the DNA. The sample holds about 58,000 clones; roughly 84% are singletons and the top ten take approximately 0.5%. As for this clone: Its specificity is not known.

The sort gate was single viable CD3+CD4+CD8-CD45RO+ cells for memory CD4+ T cells. Serum IgG to CMV pp150, pp28, p38 and p52 defined serostatus. Sequenced: memory CD4+ T cells from blood. The origin of this receptor is an adult in good health and CMV-seronegative. Some clones in this sample may be carry-over from other donors' samples. The rearrangement links TRBV28 to TRBJ1-3; unclear D gene. The CDR3 here is CASSFPTHVDTIYF. The DNA for the CDR3 is TGTGCCAGCAGTTTTCCGACTCATGTAGACACCATATATTTT.